Each of the 20 T cell receptor beta chains below was sequenced from the same sample in a study of T cells after yellow fever vaccination. TCRdb reprocessed the 5' RACE reads with MiXCR, giving one entry per CDR3 protein. The sample includes about 260,000 distinct CDR3 sequences, around 13% of them seen just once. The sample was CD4+ T cells sorted from PBMCs, taken 45 days after the yellow fever booster vaccination. The source is a man aged 25-45 years who received the YFV17D yellow fever vaccine.

The chain joins TRBV7-2 to TRBJ2-4; TRBD2 agrees at 8 bases. Germline-derived CDR1 and CDR2 are SGHTA and FQGNSA. Losses at the gene ends were 3 bases for V and 9 bases for J; bases not matched to a gene: 4. This CDR3 region has 13 residues. The CDR3 DNA follows: TGTGCCAGCAGCTTGGGGACTAGTGCCATTCAGTACTTC. Translated: CASSLGTSAIQYF.

J is TRBJ2-7 and V is TRBV6-1, with TRBD2 matching over 11 bases. This CDR3 region has 15 residues. V dropped 5 bases and J dropped 5; count of bases not matched to a gene: 8. CDR1 and CDR2 from the germline V gene are MNHNS and SASEGT. CDR3 nucleotides: TGTGCCAGCAGTAATCCGGGACTAGCGGACCACGAGCAGTACTTC. This codes for CASSNPGLADHEQYF.

This chain uses TRBV7-2 with TRBJ2-7; D might be TRBD2 (6 bases). CDR1 is SGHTA, CDR2 FQGNSA, per germline. V shed 7 bases and J shed 5 bases, with 18 bases lying between them. The CDR3 length is 14 residues. DNA of the CDR3: TGTGCCAGCAAAACCTCTCAGGGAGGTGACGAGCAGTACTTC. It encodes CASKTSQGGDEQYF.

The chain is built from TRBV20-1 and TRBJ2-5; D ambiguous. The CDR3 has 14 residues. Germline V gene lookup returns CDR1 DFQATT and CDR2 SNEGSKA (reference sequence). Trimming stripped 3 bases from V and 1 base from J, with 12 bases between. The CDR3 DNA reads TGCAGTGCTAGTGTGAGAAGGAGCCAAGAGACCCAGTACTTC. Its protein is CSASVRRSQETQYF.

This clonotype was picked up one time. This chain links TRBV5-1 with TRBJ1-2, with no clear D. The length of the CDR3 is 14 residues. Germline V lookup: CDR1 SGHRS, CDR2 YFSETQ. V lost 0 bases and J 3 bases, leaving 9 bases between the germline ends. In nucleotides, the CDR3 is TGCGCCAGCAGCTTGGAAGGTCTGGACTATGGCTACACCTTC. As protein: CASSLEGLDYGYTF.

This clonotype was detected only a few times. This sequence joins TRBV5-1 and TRBJ2-2; 10 bases are shared with TRBD1. The CDR3 contains 16 residues. CDR1 is SGHRS, CDR2 YFSETQ, per germline. The V segment lost 4 bases and the J segment 3 bases; nucleotides outside the gene matches: 6. CDR3 coding DNA: TGCGCCAGCAGCGGACGACAGGGGGCCTACACCGGGGAGCTGTTTTTT. It specifies CASSGRQGAYTGELFF.

This clonotype was detected ten times or more. The chain carries TRBV6-5 and TRBJ2-1, with D perhaps TRBD2 (6 bases). Germline loops: CDR1 MNHEY, CDR2 SVGAGI. Trimming removed 6 bases from V and 10 bases from J, with 16 bases in between. The CDR3 consists of 13 residues. This chain's CDR3 is CASRHTGRGEQFF. Written as DNA, the CDR3 is TGTGCCAGCAGACACACGGGGCGGGGAGAGCAGTTCTTC.

Only a few counts were recorded for this clonotype. The chain couples TRBV7-2 to TRBJ2-5, with TRBD1 as a possible D gene (5 bases). Germline CDR1 and CDR2: SGHTA and FQGNSA. This CDR3 is built from 13 residues. V was clipped by 3 bases and J by 5 bases, with 10 bases between them. This CDR3 reads CASSFGRGETQYF. The CDR3 bases are TGTGCCAGCAGCTTTGGTAGGGGTGAGACCCAGTACTTC.

This chain uses TRBV6-5 with TRBJ2-7; D remains ambiguous. The length of the CDR3 is 15 residues. In germline, CDR1 is MNHEY, CDR2 SVGAGI. The V and J ends lost 0 bases and 2 bases respectively, with 11 bases between them. CDR3 coding DNA: TGTGCCAGCAGTTACTCGGGCGGTGGACCCTACGAGCAGTACTTC. This codes for CASSYSGGGPYEQYF.

CDR3 sequence reads: CASNGDFEETQYF. As DNA, the CDR3 is TGTGCCAGCAACGGGGACTTCGAAGAGACCCAGTACTTC. The V call is TRBV25-1, the J call TRBJ2-5; weak D call: TRBD2 (6 bases). V was cut by 7 bases and J by 3 bases, with 12 bases left in between. CDR3 length equals 13 residues. Germline V gene data show CDR1 as MGHDK and CDR2 as SYGVNS.

The chain has TRBV5-4 and TRBJ2-1; 9 bases are a match to TRBD2. Germline CDR1 is SGHNT and CDR2 is YYREEE (reference sequence). V was pared by 4 bases and J by 2 bases, with 7 bases of the junction left unmatched. The CDR3 is 16 residues long. The CDR3 nucleotides read TGTGCCAGCAGCAACGGAGCGGGAGGCGCCTACAATGAGCAGTTCTTC. Translating it yields CASSNGAGGAYNEQFF. Combining the CDR3 with reference TRBV5-4 and TRBJ2-1 gives the whole variable domain ETGVTQSPTHLIKTRGQQVTLRCSSQSGHNTVSWYQQALGQGPQFIFQYYREEENGRGNFPPRFSGLQFPNYSSELNVNALELDDSALYLCASSNGAGGAYNEQFFGPGTRLTVL.

This clonotype appeared many times. V and J are TRBV10-2 and TRBJ2-7, with 9 bases aligning to TRBD2. V shed 6 bases and J 4 bases; nucleotides not matched to a gene: 4. Germline V gives CDR1 WSHSY, CDR2 SAAADI. The CDR3 runs to 13 residues. For the CDR3, the DNA is TGCGCCAGCAGGTCTAGCGGGAATTACGAGCAGTACTTC. The encoded protein is CASRSSGNYEQYF.

The sample holds a few counts of this clonotype. This chain links TRBV4-3 with TRBJ2-7; possibly TRBD2 for D (5 bases). There are 13 residues in the CDR3. Trimming removed 1 base from V and 5 bases from J, with 9 bases in between. The germline CDR1 and CDR2 sequences are LGHNA and YSLEER. CDR3 nucleotide sequence: TGCGCCAGCAGCCAAGGACCGAGGGACGAGCAGTACTTC. The encoded protein is CASSQGPRDEQYF.

This clonotype was picked up many times. This chain joins TRBV27 and TRBJ2-2; D gene ambiguous. The CDR3 consists of 14 residues. With 1 base removed from V and 0 bases from J, the gap between germline ends came to 3 bases. CDR1 and CDR2 from the germline V gene are MNHEY and SMNVEV (reference sequence). CDR3 protein: CASSLFSNTGELFF. As DNA, the CDR3 is TGTGCCAGCAGTTTATTTTCGAACACCGGGGAGCTGTTTTTT.

This clonotype was detected only a few times. The gene calls are TRBV15 and TRBJ2-7; possible D gene TRBD2, 6 bases. Germline CDR1 reads LNHNV; CDR2 reads YYDKDF (reference sequence). Deletions cut 3 bases from V and 5 bases from J, with 8 bases between. There are 12 residues in the CDR3. The CDR3 DNA is TGTGCCACCAGCAGGAGGGAGGACGAGCAGTACTTC. Protein product: CATSRREDEQYF.

This chain links TRBV7-6 with TRBJ2-5, with D maybe TRBD2 (7 bases). Trimming took off 5 bases at V and 4 bases at J, with 14 bases between the two ends. The CDR3 covers 14 residues. The germline CDR1 and CDR2 sequences are SGHVS and FNYEAQ. The CDR3 sequence is CASSPSGGAETQYF. CDR3 nucleotide sequence: TGTGCCAGCAGCCCGTCTGGGGGGGCAGAGACCCAGTACTTC. Full variable domain (remainder filled in from reference TRBV7-6 and TRBJ2-5): GAGVSQSPRYKVTKRGQDVALRCDPISGHVSLYWYRQALGQGPEFLTYFNYEAQQDKSGLPNDRFSAERPEGSISTLTIQRTEQRDSAMYRCASSPSGGAETQYFGPGTRLLVL.

The rearrangement joins TRBV9 to TRBJ2-1, with 10 positions matching TRBD2. Germline V gene data show CDR1 as SGDLS and CDR2 as YYNGEE. This CDR3 comprises 15 residues. J gave up 6 bases and V 3 bases, and 6 bases lay outside the gene matches. CDR3: CASSALLAGVNEQFF. For the CDR3, the DNA is TGTGCCAGCAGCGCCCTGCTAGCGGGAGTCAATGAGCAGTTCTTC.

There are a few counts of this clonotype. The CDR3 bases are TGCGCCAGCAGCCAAGATCCCCAGGCCTCTTATGGCTACACCTTC. It codes for CASSQDPQASYGYTF. The V and J genes are TRBV4-3 and TRBJ1-2; D remains ambiguous. Germline V lookup: CDR1 LGHNA, CDR2 YSLEER. CDR3 length: 15 residues. V was pared by 0 bases and J by 5 bases, with 13 bases between.

The chain employs TRBV20-1 and TRBJ2-2; D uncertain. V was pared by 0 bases and J by 4 bases, with 6 bases between. CDR3 length: 13 residues. Per the germline V gene, CDR1 is DFQATT and CDR2 is SNEGSKA (reference sequence). CDR3 in amino acids: CSAREAGTGELFF. The DNA of the CDR3 is TGCAGTGCTAGAGAGGCAGGCACCGGGGAGCTGTTTTTT.

This sequence joins TRBV7-2 and TRBJ2-5; unclear D gene. The ends were cut back, 5 bases at V and 5 bases at J, with 21 bases in the middle. There are 16 residues in the CDR3. Germline CDR1 and CDR2: SGHTA and FQGNSA. CDR3 sequence: CASSKTIRLPPETQYF. The CDR3 bases are TGTGCCAGCAGCAAAACGATACGTCTCCCCCCGGAGACCCAGTACTTC.